This is a list of T cell receptor beta chains from one sample in a study of response to subunit inactivated influenza vaccine. TCRdb passed the RT-PCR reads through MiXCR, listing each CDR3 protein once. Counted here are hundreds of thousands of distinct CDR3 sequences, around 15% occurring once; the ten biggest clones make up approximately 7.6%. The sequences come from PBMCs from blood, collected 14 to 15 days before vaccination. All receptors derive from a man in his fifties who received an inactivated influenza vaccine. Both conserved end residues are part of each CDR3. Fields, in order: D gene, V gene, clone size, J gene, CDR3 DNA, CDR3 protein. A D gene is named only where the DNA matches it firmly. Clone sizes are given selectively: once, few, many, or a class where the clone is expanded.

>-|TRBV5-1|many|TRBJ1-1
TGCGCCAGCAGCCGGGAGGGGATAATTACTGAAGCTTTCTTT
CASSREGIITEAFF
>TRBD2|TRBV6-2/TRBV6-3|-|TRBJ2-3
TGTGCCAGCAGTAGAGGGCGCGGGGGGATCGACACAGATACGCAGTATTTT
CASSRGRGGIDTDTQYF
>-|TRBV2|-|TRBJ1-1
TGTGCCACCAAATTAGGGAACACTGAAGCTTTCTTT
CATKLGNTEAFF
>-|TRBV12-3/TRBV12-4|-|TRBJ1-2
TGTGCCAGCAGTTTGGGCAGTAGGTTTGGAATCTATGGCTACACCTTC
CASSLGSRFGIYGYTF
>-|TRBV7-2|-|TRBJ2-3
TGTGCCATCAGCACTGGAAGGAGAGATACGCAGTATTTT
CAISTGRRDTQYF
>TRBD1|TRBV5-1|few|TRBJ2-7
TGCGCCAGCAGTCCACCGGGACAGGGTTGGTCCGAGCAGTACTTC
CASSPPGQGWSEQYF
>TRBD2|TRBV5-1|-|TRBJ2-5
TGCGCCAGCAGCTTGGGGACTAGCGCCCAGCAAGAGACCCAGTACTTC
CASSLGTSAQQETQYF
>TRBD2|TRBV4-1|-|TRBJ2-1
TGCGCCAGCAGCCACCCCCTAGCGGGGGTGGTCCCGGAAAATGAGCAGTTCTTC
CASSHPLAGVVPENEQFF
>-|TRBV4-2|-|TRBJ1-5
TGTGCCAGCAGCCAAGTAATAGATAGCAATCAGCCCCAGCATTTT
CASSQVIDSNQPQHF
>-|TRBV19|few|TRBJ1-2
TGTGCCAGTAGCTGGGGCAGGGGAAACTATGGCTACACCTTC
CASSWGRGNYGYTF
>TRBD1|TRBV27|-|TRBJ2-2
TGTGCCAGCAGCCCGGGACAGGGGGCTTTTGGGGAGCTGTTTTTT
CASSPGQGAFGELFF
>-|TRBV7-3|many|TRBJ2-4
TGTGCCAGCAGCTTAACTGGGGGCTCCGGCATTCAGTACTTC
CASSLTGGSGIQYF
>TRBD2|TRBV10-3|few|TRBJ2-7
TGTGCCATCACCGACGGACTAGCCTACGAGCAGTACTTC
CAITDGLAYEQYF
>TRBD1|TRBV12-3/TRBV12-4|few|TRBJ1-1
TGTGCCAGCGCAGGGGGCAGGGGAGAAGCTTTCTTT
CASAGGRGEAFF
>TRBD2|TRBV18|many|TRBJ2-3
TGTGCCAGCTCACCTCAAGGGACTAGCCCAGATACGCAGTATTTT
CASSPQGTSPDTQYF
>TRBD2|TRBV29-1|few|TRBJ2-3
TGCAGCGTAGAAGGCCCAGCGGGAGGGCCGTTGCGCACAGATACGCAGTATTTT
CSVEGPAGGPLRTDTQYF
>-|TRBV5-1|few|TRBJ2-3
TGCGCCAGCAGCGGCTGGGGTGATCGAACGACGTTCACAGATACGCAGTATTTT
CASSGWGDRTTFTDTQYF
>-|TRBV4-1|-|TRBJ2-1
TGCGCCAGCAGCCGGTTTGACGACCTAAGCTCCTACAATGAGCAGTTCTTC
CASSRFDDLSSYNEQFF
>-|TRBV20-1|-|TRBJ2-1
TGCAGTATCCAGGGCAGCTCCTACAATGAGCAGTTCTTC
CSIQGSSYNEQFF
>TRBD1|TRBV25-1|few|TRBJ2-3
TGTGCCAGCAGAGATGGACAGGGGTTTGCAGATACGCAGTATTTT
CASRDGQGFADTQYF
>-|TRBV12-3/TRBV12-4|-|TRBJ1-1
TGTGCCAGCAGTTTAATGGGGATGAACACTGAAGCTTTCTTT
CASSLMGMNTEAFF
>TRBD2|TRBV12-3/TRBV12-4|few|TRBJ2-3
TGTGCCAGCAGTTCGATCCCTCTCCGGGGGGGCGACACAGATACGCAGTATTTT
CASSSIPLRGGDTDTQYF
>-|TRBV6-5|-|TRBJ2-1
TGTGCCAGCAGATTACAGGGCTCCTACAATGAGCAGTTCTTC
CASRLQGSYNEQFF
>-|TRBV29-1|many|TRBJ2-2
TGCAGCGCCCGGACGGCCATGAACACCGGGGAGCTGTTTTTT
CSARTAMNTGELFF
>-|TRBV7-2|few|TRBJ1-1
TGTGCCAGCAGCTTTTTGGCAGGGGTAAACACTGAAGCTTTCTTT
CASSFLAGVNTEAFF
>-|TRBV20-1|-|TRBJ1-6
TGCAGTGCCCCAGTGGATTCACCCCTCCACTTT
CSAPVDSPLHF
>-|TRBV7-9|-|TRBJ1-6
TGTGCCAGCACCTTAATGGAACAGGGTCCCGATTCACCCCTCCACTTT
CASTLMEQGPDSPLHF
>-|TRBV20-1|few|TRBJ2-7
TGCAGTGCTAGGTCGGGGTCCGGCCTACGGGGCTCCTACGAGCAGTACTTC
CSARSGSGLRGSYEQYF
>-|TRBV20-1|few|TRBJ1-5
TGCAGTGCCAGCTCGGGGGGTAACTATCAGCCCCAGCATTTT
CSASSGGNYQPQHF
>TRBD1|TRBV5-1|-|TRBJ1-5
TGCGCCAGCAGCTTGGGTCCCGGGACAGGTCTTCATCAGCCCCAGCATTTT
CASSLGPGTGLHQPQHF
>TRBD2|TRBV20-1|few|TRBJ2-1
TGCAGTGCTAGACTAGCGGGGTACAATGAGCAGTTCTTC
CSARLAGYNEQFF
>TRBD1|TRBV29-1|-|TRBJ1-4
TGCAGCGTTCGACAGGGAACGACTAATGAAAAACTGTTTTTT
CSVRQGTTNEKLFF
>TRBD1|TRBV3-1|-|TRBJ1-5
TGTGCCAGCAGCCATGGACAGGGGGCCGGTCAGCCCCAGCATTTT
CASSHGQGAGQPQHF
>TRBD1|TRBV7-2|few|TRBJ1-2
TGTGCCAGCAGCTCGTATACAGGGGACTATGGCTACACCTTC
CASSSYTGDYGYTF
>-|TRBV10-3|many|TRBJ2-5
TGTGCCATCAGTGAGTCCGGAGAGACCCAGTACTTC
CAISESGETQYF
>-|TRBV11-2|few|TRBJ2-7
TGTGCCAGCAGCGAGACCGGACCCCTTGGGGAGCAGTACTTC
CASSETGPLGEQYF
>TRBD1|TRBV5-1|-|TRBJ2-2
TGCGCCAGCAGCAGTCTGAATCCGGGACAGGGGAGCACCGGGGAGCTGTTTTTT
CASSSLNPGQGSTGELFF
>-|TRBV5-1|-|TRBJ2-4
TGCGCCAGCAGCTTGGCCATCGGGGCGGGCATTCAGTACTTC
CASSLAIGAGIQYF
>TRBD1|TRBV7-6|-|TRBJ2-1
TGTGCGTCCGCGTCGAGGGGGCCGTTCTCCTACAATGAGCAGTTCTTC
CASASRGPFSYNEQFF
>TRBD2|TRBV20-1|few|TRBJ2-1
TGCAGTGCTAGAGTTTCTAGCGGGGGGGCCAATGAGCAGTTCTTC
CSARVSSGGANEQFF
>TRBD1|TRBV5-1|few|TRBJ2-1
TGCGCCAGCAGCGCTCAGGGGGAAAAAGGTGAGCAGTTCTTC
CASSAQGEKGEQFF
>-|TRBV4-3|few|TRBJ2-7
TGCGCCAGCAGCCAGGCCTTTGTGGGGGTCTACGAGCAGTACTTC
CASSQAFVGVYEQYF
>-|TRBV20-1|-|TRBJ1-5
TGCAGTGCTAGAGGGGCGTACAATCAGCCCCAGCATTTT
CSARGAYNQPQHF